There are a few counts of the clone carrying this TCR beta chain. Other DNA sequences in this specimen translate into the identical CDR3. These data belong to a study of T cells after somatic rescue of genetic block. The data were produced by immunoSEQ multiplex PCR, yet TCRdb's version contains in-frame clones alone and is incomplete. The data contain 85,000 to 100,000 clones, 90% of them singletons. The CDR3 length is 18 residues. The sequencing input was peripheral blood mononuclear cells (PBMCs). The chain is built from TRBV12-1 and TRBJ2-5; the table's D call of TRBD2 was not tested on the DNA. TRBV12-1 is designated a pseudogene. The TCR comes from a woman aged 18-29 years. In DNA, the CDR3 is TGTGCCAGCAGCCCTCGGGGTAGCGGGCCCGCGCGCCAAGAGACCCAGTACTTC. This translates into CASSPRGSGPARQETQYF.